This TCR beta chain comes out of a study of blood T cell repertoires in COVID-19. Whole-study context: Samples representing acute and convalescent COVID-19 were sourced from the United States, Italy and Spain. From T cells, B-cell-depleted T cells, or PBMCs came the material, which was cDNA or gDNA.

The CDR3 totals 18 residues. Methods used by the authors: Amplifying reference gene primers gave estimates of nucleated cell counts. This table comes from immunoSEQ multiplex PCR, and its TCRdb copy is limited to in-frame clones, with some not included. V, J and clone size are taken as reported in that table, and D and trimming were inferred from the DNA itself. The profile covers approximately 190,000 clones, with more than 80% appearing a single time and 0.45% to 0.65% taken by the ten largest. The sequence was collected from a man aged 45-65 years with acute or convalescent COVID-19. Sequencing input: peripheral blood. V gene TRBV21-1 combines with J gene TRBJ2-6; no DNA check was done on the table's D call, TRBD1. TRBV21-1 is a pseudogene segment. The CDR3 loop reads CASSKPGTGVGGANVLTF. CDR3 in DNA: TGTGCCAGCAGCAAACCCGGGACAGGGGTCGGTGGGGCCAACGTCCTGACTTTC.